The rows below give T cell receptor beta chains drawn from one sample of a study of T cell responses to AZD1222 COVID-19 vaccine. Method: immunoSEQ multiplex PCR; TCRdb's copy keeps in-frame clones and lacks some. In the table there are roughly 180,000 clones, approximately 94% of which are singletons. The specimen comprised peripheral blood, sampled 28 days after the second AZD1222 dose. Every receptor here comes from an adult who received the AZD1222 COVID-19 vaccine. CDR3s include the opening cysteine and the closing phenylalanine or tryptophan. The order of the fields is clone size, CDR3 length, J gene, V gene, D gene, CDR3 DNA, CDR3 protein. A D gene is named only where the DNA matches it firmly. Not all rows give a size; the values are once, few, many and, for expanded clones, a class.

size: .
length: 15
J: TRBJ2-7
V: TRBV11-3
D: TRBD2
DNA: TGTGCCAGCAGCGGGACTAGCGGGGGAACCTACGAGCAGTACTTC
CDR3: CASSGTSGGTYEQYF

size: .
length: 14
J: TRBJ1-2
V: TRBV4-3
D: .
DNA: TGCGCCAGCAGCCAAGTTACAGCTAACTATGGCTACACCTTC
CDR3: CASSQVTANYGYTF

size: .
length: 16
J: TRBJ2-7
V: TRBV14
D: TRBD1
DNA: TGTGCCAGCAGCCAAGATCACGGACAGGGGGCGTCTGAGCAGTACTTC
CDR3: CASSQDHGQGASEQYF

size: .
length: 16
J: TRBJ1-2
V: TRBV5-4
D: .
DNA: TGTGCCAGCAGCTTGTTATCGATGGGGTCCCCCTATGGCTACACCTTC
CDR3: CASSLLSMGSPYGYTF

size: .
length: 14
J: TRBJ2-3
V: TRBV30
D: .
DNA: TGTGCCTGGAGTGTAAGGGGTAGCACAGATACGCAGTATTTT
CDR3: CAWSVRGSTDTQYF

size: .
length: 15
J: TRBJ1-3
V: TRBV4-3
D: .
DNA: TGCGCCAGCAGCCAAGATAATACTTATGGAAACACCATATATTTT
CDR3: CASSQDNTYGNTIYF

size: .
length: 11
J: TRBJ1-5
V: TRBV18
D: .
DNA: TGTGCCAGCTCGGACAATCAGCCCCAGCATTTT
CDR3: CASSDNQPQHF

size: .
length: 14
J: TRBJ1-1
V: TRBV27
D: TRBD1
DNA: TGTGCCAGCTCTTTTGGGACAGGGAACACTGAAGCTTTCTTT
CDR3: CASSFGTGNTEAFF

size: .
length: 13
J: TRBJ2-7
V: TRBV28
D: TRBD1
DNA: TGTGCCAGCAGACCGGGACAGGGTCGCGAGCAGTACTTC
CDR3: CASRPGQGREQYF

size: .
length: 13
J: TRBJ2-1
V: TRBV7-3
D: .
DNA: TGTGCCAGCAGCTTATCCTCTTACAATGAGCAGTTCTTC
CDR3: CASSLSSYNEQFF

size: .
length: 11
J: TRBJ1-1
V: TRBV19
D: .
DNA: TGTGCCAGTAGTATAACAGGTCATGCTTTCTTT
CDR3: CASSITGHAFF

size: .
length: 12
J: TRBJ1-2
V: TRBV3-1/TRBV3-2
D: .
DNA: TGTGCCAGCAGCCAAGATGGGGATGGCTACACCTTC
CDR3: CASSQDGDGYTF

size: .
length: 16
J: TRBJ2-3
V: TRBV5-1
D: .
DNA: TGCGCCAGCAGCTTGTTAAGGGATGTCGGGACAGATACGCAGTATTTT
CDR3: CASSLLRDVGTDTQYF

size: .
length: 21
J: TRBJ1-4
V: TRBV3-1/TRBV3-2
D: .
DNA: TGTGCCAGCAGCCACGCCCGAGGAGGGTTTGGTCCTACTGCAACTAATGAAAAACTGTTTTTT
CDR3: CASSHARGGFGPTATNEKLFF

size: .
length: 15
J: TRBJ1-1
V: TRBV11-2
D: .
DNA: TGTGCCAGCAGCTTAGGATGGACAGCAAACACTGAAGCTTTCTTT
CDR3: CASSLGWTANTEAFF

size: .
length: 13
J: TRBJ2-1
V: TRBV5-4
D: .
DNA: TGTGCCAGCAGCTCGCAGTCCTACAATGAGCAGTTCTTC
CDR3: CASSSQSYNEQFF

size: .
length: 16
J: TRBJ2-1
V: TRBV24-1
D: .
DNA: TGTGCCACCAGTGATTTAAATGGCAGAACCTACAATGAGCAGTTCTTC
CDR3: CATSDLNGRTYNEQFF

size: .
length: 14
J: TRBJ2-7
V: TRBV7-2
D: .
DNA: TGTGCCAGCAGCGTAGGCTTGGGCGGCTACGAGCAGTACTTC
CDR3: CASSVGLGGYEQYF

size: once
length: 13
J: TRBJ1-6
V: TRBV29-1
D: .
DNA: TGCAGCGTTCGCAGGGGTGGGGATTCACCCCTCCACTTT
CDR3: CSVRRGGDSPLHF

size: .
length: 15
J: TRBJ1-1
V: TRBV6-5
D: TRBD1
DNA: TGTGCCAGCAGTTACTGGACAGGGGGGAACACTGAAGCTTTCTTT
CDR3: CASSYWTGGNTEAFF

size: .
length: 15
J: TRBJ2-7
V: TRBV7-9
D: TRBD1
DNA: TGTGCCAGCAGCTTACCAGCAGGGGGAATGGACGAGCAGTACTTC
CDR3: CASSLPAGGMDEQYF

size: .
length: 15
J: TRBJ1-1
V: TRBV10-2
D: .
DNA: TGCGCCAGCAGTGAGTTTTTGGGGGCGCACACTGAAGCTTTCTTT
CDR3: CASSEFLGAHTEAFF

size: .
length: 16
J: TRBJ2-3
V: TRBV7-3
D: TRBD2
DNA: TGTGCCAGCAGCTTGACTAGCGGGGGATTCACAAATACGCAGTATTTT
CDR3: CASSLTSGGFTNTQYF

size: once
length: 15
J: TRBJ1-4
V: TRBV9
D: .
DNA: TGTGCCAGCAGCCCCGGGGGGGCAACTAATGAAAAACTGTTTTTT
CDR3: CASSPGGATNEKLFF

size: .
length: 11
J: TRBJ2-1
V: TRBV5-1
D: .
DNA: TGCGCCAGCAGCTCGACTAGGTTGCAGTTCTTC
CDR3: CASSSTRLQFF

size: .
length: 16
J: TRBJ1-6
V: TRBV5-1
D: TRBD1
DNA: TGCGCCAGCAGCTTGGGACAGGGCTTCAATAATTCACCCCTCCACTTT
CDR3: CASSLGQGFNNSPLHF

size: .
length: 14
J: TRBJ1-1
V: TRBV15
D: .
DNA: TGTGCCACCAGAGAGACAGGTCTCAACACTGAAGCTTTCTTT
CDR3: CATRETGLNTEAFF

size: .
length: 15
J: TRBJ1-5
V: TRBV15
D: .
DNA: TGTGCCACCAGCAGAGATCTAAGGGGCGGGCAGCCCCAGCATTTT
CDR3: CATSRDLRGGQPQHF

size: .
length: 16
J: TRBJ1-5
V: TRBV4-1
D: .
DNA: TGCGCCAGCAGCCAAGACGAGGGGGGCGCCCATCAGCCCCAGCATTTT
CDR3: CASSQDEGGAHQPQHF

size: .
length: 15
J: TRBJ2-6
V: TRBV4-3
D: .
DNA: TGCGCCAGCAGCCCCGGGGCCTCTGGGGCCAACGTCCTGACTTTC
CDR3: CASSPGASGANVLTF

size: .
length: 14
J: TRBJ1-2
V: TRBV6-5
D: TRBD1
DNA: TGTGCCAGCAGTTATTCACAGGGGGCGGGAGGCTACACCTTC
CDR3: CASSYSQGAGGYTF

size: .
length: 14
J: TRBJ1-4
V: TRBV28
D: .
DNA: TGTGCCAGCAAAACCCACGACCGAACTGAAAAACTGTTTTTT
CDR3: CASKTHDRTEKLFF

size: few
length: 17
J: TRBJ1-5
V: TRBV4-1
D: TRBD1
DNA: TGCGCCAGCAGCCAAGCGACAGGGGGCGGAAGCAATCAGCCCCAGCATTTT
CDR3: CASSQATGGGSNQPQHF

size: once
length: 12
J: TRBJ1-5
V: TRBV6-1
D: .
DNA: TGTGCCAGCAGTGAATACCCTCAGCCCCAGCATTTT
CDR3: CASSEYPQPQHF

size: once
length: 13
J: TRBJ1-2
V: TRBV7-3
D: .
DNA: TGTGCCAGCAGCTTAGATGGGAACTATGGCTACACCTTC
CDR3: CASSLDGNYGYTF

size: .
length: 14
J: TRBJ2-7
V: TRBV19
D: .
DNA: TGTGCCAGTAGTATAGTAGACTCTTTCCACGAGCAGTACTTC
CDR3: CASSIVDSFHEQYF

size: .
length: 15
J: TRBJ2-1
V: TRBV18
D: TRBD2
DNA: TGTGCCAGCTCACCCGGGACTAGCGGAGTGAATGAGCAGTTCTTC
CDR3: CASSPGTSGVNEQFF

size: .
length: 15
J: TRBJ2-5
V: TRBV3-1/TRBV3-2
D: TRBD1
DNA: TGTGCCAGCAGCCAAGCTGGAACAGGGGGGGAGACCCAGTACTTC
CDR3: CASSQAGTGGETQYF

size: few
length: 14
J: TRBJ2-6
V: TRBV6-4
D: .
DNA: TGTGCCAGCAGTGGGACCTCTGGGGCCAACGTCCTGACTTTC
CDR3: CASSGTSGANVLTF

size: .
length: 14
J: TRBJ2-7
V: TRBV30
D: .
DNA: TGTGCCTGCCCCGAGGGGGACAACCCTTACGAGCAGTACTTC
CDR3: CACPEGDNPYEQYF

size: .
length: 14
J: TRBJ1-1
V: TRBV5-1
D: TRBD1
DNA: TGCGCCAGCAGCTCACAGGGGGCGACCACTGAAGCTTTCTTT
CDR3: CASSSQGATTEAFF

size: .
length: 14
J: TRBJ1-2
V: TRBV5-1
D: TRBD1
DNA: TGCGCCAGCAGCCCAGGACAGGGGTTCTATGGCTACACCTTC
CDR3: CASSPGQGFYGYTF

size: few
length: 14
J: TRBJ2-5
V: TRBV5-4
D: .
DNA: TGTGCCAGCAGCTGGACGTTTCCCTCAGGGACCCAGTACTTC
CDR3: CASSWTFPSGTQYF

size: .
length: 15
J: TRBJ2-7
V: TRBV4-1
D: TRBD1
DNA: TGCGCCAGCAGCCAAGGGCCGGGACAGGGGTACGAGCAGTACTTC
CDR3: CASSQGPGQGYEQYF

size: .
length: 16
J: TRBJ2-7
V: TRBV5-8
D: TRBD1
DNA: TGTGCCAGCACGGACTCCGGGACAGACCTCTCCTACGAGCAGTACTTC
CDR3: CASTDSGTDLSYEQYF

size: .
length: 14
J: TRBJ1-1
V: TRBV5-1
D: .
DNA: TGCGCCAGCGGCCCAAATCGGGCGTCGGGTGAAGCTTTCTTT
CDR3: CASGPNRASGEAFF

size: once
length: 16
J: TRBJ2-7
V: TRBV10-3
D: TRBD1
DNA: TGTGCCATCAGTGAGACGACAGGGGGTATCTCCTACGAGCAGTACTTC
CDR3: CAISETTGGISYEQYF

size: .
length: 16
J: TRBJ1-5
V: TRBV21-1
D: .
DNA: TGTGCCAGCAGCAAAGGTGCCAGGACCAGCAATCAGCCCCAGCATTTT
CDR3: CASSKGARTSNQPQHF